This paragraph covers one T cell receptor beta chain sequence. Its antigen remains unknown. These data belong to a study of T cell responses to AZD1222 COVID-19 vaccine. Notes on the study in general: Most donors were white British, females outnumbered males, and clonal diversity was possibly underestimated. Only a handful of AZD1222 recipients, roughly six in all, had baseline seropositivity. Spike-specific TCR breadth and depth were elevated following two AZD1222 doses. All repertoire sampling was performed exclusively after the peak T cell response.

The CDR3 is made up of 17 amino acids. Per the germline V gene, CDR1 is SGHTA and CDR2 is FQGNSA. The V segment lost 5 bases and the J segment 7 bases; nucleotides outside the gene matches: 19. The assay was immunoSEQ multiplex PCR, and TCRdb's table has in-frame clones only and misses some. The repertoire holds roughly 93,000 clones, with roughly 91% as singletons. The sequencing here drew on peripheral blood, taken on day 0 of MenACWY control vaccination. The V call is TRBV7-2, the J call TRBJ1-1, with 7 positions matching TRBD1. This receptor was obtained from an adult in good health. In DNA form, the CDR3 reads TGTGCCAGCAGCCCCTGGGGGACAGAGAAATTAGATAGTGAAGCTTTCTTT. It is translated as CASSPWGTEKLDSEAFF. The full variable domain, completed using reference TRBV7-2 and TRBJ1-1, is GAGVSQSPSNKVTEKGKDVELRCDPISGHTALYWYRQSLGQGLEFLIYFQGNSAPDKSGLPSDRFSAERTGGSVSTLTIQRTQQEDSAVYLCASSPWGTEKLDSEAFFGQGTRLTVV.